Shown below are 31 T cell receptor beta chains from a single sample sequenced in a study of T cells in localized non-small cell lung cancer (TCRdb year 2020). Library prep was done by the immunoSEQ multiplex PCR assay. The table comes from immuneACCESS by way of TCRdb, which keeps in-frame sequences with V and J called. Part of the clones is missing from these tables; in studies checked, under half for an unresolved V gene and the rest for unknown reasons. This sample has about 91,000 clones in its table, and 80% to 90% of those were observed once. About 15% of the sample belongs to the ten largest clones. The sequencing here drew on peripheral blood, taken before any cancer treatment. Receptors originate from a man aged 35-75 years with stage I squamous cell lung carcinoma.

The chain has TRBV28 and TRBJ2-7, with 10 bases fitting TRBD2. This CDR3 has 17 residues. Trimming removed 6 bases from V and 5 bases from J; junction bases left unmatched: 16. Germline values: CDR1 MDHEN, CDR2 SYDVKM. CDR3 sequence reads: CASSLNLKLAGRDEQYF. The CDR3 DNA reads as TGTGCCAGCAGCCTTAACCTTAAACTAGCGGGGAGGGACGAGCAGTACTTC.

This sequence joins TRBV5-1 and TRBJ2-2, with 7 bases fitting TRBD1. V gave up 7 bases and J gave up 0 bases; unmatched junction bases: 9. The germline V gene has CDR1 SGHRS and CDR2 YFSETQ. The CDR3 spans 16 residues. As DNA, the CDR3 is TGCGCCAGCCGTTACCGGGACAGTGCGAACACCGGGGAGCTGTTTTTT. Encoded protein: CASRYRDSANTGELFF.

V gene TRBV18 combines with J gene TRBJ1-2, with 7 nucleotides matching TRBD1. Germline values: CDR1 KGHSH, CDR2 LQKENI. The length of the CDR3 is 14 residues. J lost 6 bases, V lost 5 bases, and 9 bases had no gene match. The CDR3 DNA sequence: TGTGCCAGCTCAAGTTCGACAGGGACCGATGGCTACACCTTC. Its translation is CASSSSTGTDGYTF.

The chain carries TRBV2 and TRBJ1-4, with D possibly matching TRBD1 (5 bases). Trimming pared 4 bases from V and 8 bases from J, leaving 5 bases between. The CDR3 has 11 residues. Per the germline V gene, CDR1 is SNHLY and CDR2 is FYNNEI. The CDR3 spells CASSGTEKLFF. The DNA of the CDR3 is TGTGCCAGCAGTGGGACAGAAAAACTGTTTTTT.

CDR3 sequence reads: CASSVGGGGSGYEQYF. Written as DNA, the CDR3 is TGTGCCAGCAGCGTCGGAGGGGGTGGATCTGGGTACGAGCAGTACTTC. The J gene is TRBJ2-7, the V gene TRBV9, with D perhaps matching TRBD1 or TRBD2 (6 bases each). The CDR3 is made up of 16 amino acids. Trimming removed 2 bases from V and 4 bases from J, with 19 bases in between. Germline-derived CDR1 and CDR2 are SGDLS and YYNGEE.

The CDR3 reads CASSSGGHGYTF. For the CDR3, the DNA is TGCGCCAGCAGCTCAGGGGGGCATGGCTACACCTTC. The chain combines TRBV5-1 with TRBJ1-2, with 7 bases matching TRBD1. CDR1 and CDR2 (germline): SGHRS, YFSETQ. Losses at the gene ends were 3 bases for V and 6 bases for J; bases not matched to a gene: 2. The CDR3 length is 12 residues.

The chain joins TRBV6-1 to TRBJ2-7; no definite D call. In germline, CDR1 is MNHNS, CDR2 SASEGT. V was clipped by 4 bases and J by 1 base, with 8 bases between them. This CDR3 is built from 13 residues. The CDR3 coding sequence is TGTGCCAGCAGTGGGGCAGGTTCCTACGAGCAGTACTTC. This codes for CASSGAGSYEQYF.

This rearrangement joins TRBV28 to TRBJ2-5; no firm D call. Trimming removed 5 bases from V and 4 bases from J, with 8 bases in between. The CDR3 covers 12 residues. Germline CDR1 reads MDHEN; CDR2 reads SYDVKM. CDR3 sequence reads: CASSTDLETQYF. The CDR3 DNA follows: TGTGCCAGCAGTACGGACCTAGAGACCCAGTACTTC.

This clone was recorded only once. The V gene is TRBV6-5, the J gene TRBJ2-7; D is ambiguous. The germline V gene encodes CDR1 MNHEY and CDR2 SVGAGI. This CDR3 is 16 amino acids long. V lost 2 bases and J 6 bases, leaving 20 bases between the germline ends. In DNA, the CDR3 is TGTGCCAGCAGTTACGGGGTGGTCCCTTCGCGAAGCGAGCAGTACTTC. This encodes CASSYGVVPSRSEQYF.

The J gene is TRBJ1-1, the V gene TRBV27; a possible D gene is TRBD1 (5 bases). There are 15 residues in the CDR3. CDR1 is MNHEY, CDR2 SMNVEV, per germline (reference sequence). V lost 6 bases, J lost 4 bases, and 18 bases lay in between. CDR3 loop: CASRGWTVRATEAFF. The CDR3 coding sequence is TGTGCCAGCAGGGGGTGGACGGTCAGGGCCACTGAAGCTTTCTTT.

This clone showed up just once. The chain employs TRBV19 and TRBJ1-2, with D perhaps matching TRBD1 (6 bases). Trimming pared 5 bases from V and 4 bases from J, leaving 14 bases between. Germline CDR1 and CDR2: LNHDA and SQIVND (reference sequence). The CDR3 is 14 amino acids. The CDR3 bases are TGTGCCAGTAGTCCTATTGGGGGCAGCTATGGCTACACCTTC. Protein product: CASSPIGGSYGYTF.

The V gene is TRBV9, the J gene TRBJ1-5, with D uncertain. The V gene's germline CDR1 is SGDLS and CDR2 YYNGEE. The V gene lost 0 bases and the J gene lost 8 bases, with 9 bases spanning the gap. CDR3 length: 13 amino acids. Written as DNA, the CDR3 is TGTGCCAGCAGCGTAGCTCTCGAGGAGCCCCAGCATTTT. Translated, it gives CASSVALEEPQHF. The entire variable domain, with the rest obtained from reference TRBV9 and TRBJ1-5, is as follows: DSGVTQTPKHLITATGQRVTLRCSPRSGDLSVYWYQQSLDQGLQFLIQYYNGEERAKGNILERFSAQQFPDLHSELNLSSLELGDSALYFCASSVALEEPQHFGDGTRLSIL.

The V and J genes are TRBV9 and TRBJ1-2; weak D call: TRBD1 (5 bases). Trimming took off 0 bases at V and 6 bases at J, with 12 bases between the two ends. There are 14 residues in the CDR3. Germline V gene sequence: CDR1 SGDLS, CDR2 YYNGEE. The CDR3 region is CASSVGSRVDGYTF. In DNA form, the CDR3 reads TGTGCCAGCAGCGTAGGAAGCAGGGTAGATGGCTACACCTTC.

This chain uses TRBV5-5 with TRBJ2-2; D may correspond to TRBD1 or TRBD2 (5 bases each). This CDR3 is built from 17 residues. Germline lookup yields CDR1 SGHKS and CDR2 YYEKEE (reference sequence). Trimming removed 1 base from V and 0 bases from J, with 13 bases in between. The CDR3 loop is CASSLWGNWSNTGELFF. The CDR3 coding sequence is TGTGCCAGCAGCTTGTGGGGGAACTGGTCGAACACCGGGGAGCTGTTTTTT.

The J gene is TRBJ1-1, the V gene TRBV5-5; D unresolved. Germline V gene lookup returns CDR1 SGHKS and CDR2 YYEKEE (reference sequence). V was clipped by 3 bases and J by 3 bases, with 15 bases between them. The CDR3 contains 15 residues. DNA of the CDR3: TGTGCCAGCAGCTCGACACCGGCGGTAGACACTGAAGCTTTCTTT. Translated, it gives CASSSTPAVDTEAFF.

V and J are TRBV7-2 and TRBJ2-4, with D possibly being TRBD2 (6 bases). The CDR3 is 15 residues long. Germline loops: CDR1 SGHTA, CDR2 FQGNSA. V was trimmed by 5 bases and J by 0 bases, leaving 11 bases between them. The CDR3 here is CASSPRGLAKNIQYF. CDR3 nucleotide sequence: TGTGCCAGCAGCCCTCGGGGGTTAGCCAAAAACATTCAGTACTTC.

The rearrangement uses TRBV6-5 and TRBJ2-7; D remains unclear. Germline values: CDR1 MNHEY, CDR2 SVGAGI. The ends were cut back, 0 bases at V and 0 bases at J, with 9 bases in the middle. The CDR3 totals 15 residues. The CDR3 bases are TGTGCCAGCAGTTACTCGGTACAGCTCTCCTACGAGCAGTACTTC. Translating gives CASSYSVQLSYEQYF.

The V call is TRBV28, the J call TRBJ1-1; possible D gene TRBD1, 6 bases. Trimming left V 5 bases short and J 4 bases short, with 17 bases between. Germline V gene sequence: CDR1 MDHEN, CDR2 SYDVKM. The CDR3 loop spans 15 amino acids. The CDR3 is CASSLNGGPSTEAFF. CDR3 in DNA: TGTGCCAGCAGTCTAAACGGGGGGCCCTCCACTGAAGCTTTCTTT. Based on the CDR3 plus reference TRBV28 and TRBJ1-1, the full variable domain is DVKVTQSSRYLVKRTGEKVFLECVQDMDHENMFWYRQDPGLGLRLIYFSYDVKMKEKGDIPEGYSVSREKKERFSLILESASTNQTSMYLCASSLNGGPSTEAFFGQGTRLTVV.

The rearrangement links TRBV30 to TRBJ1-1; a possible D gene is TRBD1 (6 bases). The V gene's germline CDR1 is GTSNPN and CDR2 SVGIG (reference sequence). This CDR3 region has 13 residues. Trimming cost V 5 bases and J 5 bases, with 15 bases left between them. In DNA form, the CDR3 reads TGTGCCTGGGATGGAGGAGGGGGAACTGAAGCTTTCTTT. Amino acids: CAWDGGGGTEAFF. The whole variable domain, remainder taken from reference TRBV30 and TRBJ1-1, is SQTIHQWPATLVQPVGSPLSLECTVEGTSNPNLYWYRQAAGRGLQLLFYSVGIGQISSEVPQNLSASRPQDRQFILSSKKLLLSDSGFYLCAWDGGGGTEAFFGQGTRLTVV.

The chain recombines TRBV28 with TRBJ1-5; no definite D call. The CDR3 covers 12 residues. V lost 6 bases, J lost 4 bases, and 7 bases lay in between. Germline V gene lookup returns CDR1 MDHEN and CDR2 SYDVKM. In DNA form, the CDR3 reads TGTGCCAGCAGAGAGTTTAATCAGCCCCAGCATTTT. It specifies CASREFNQPQHF. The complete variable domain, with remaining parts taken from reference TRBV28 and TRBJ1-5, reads DVKVTQSSRYLVKRTGEKVFLECVQDMDHENMFWYRQDPGLGLRLIYFSYDVKMKEKGDIPEGYSVSREKKERFSLILESASTNQTSMYLCASREFNQPQHFGDGTRLSIL.

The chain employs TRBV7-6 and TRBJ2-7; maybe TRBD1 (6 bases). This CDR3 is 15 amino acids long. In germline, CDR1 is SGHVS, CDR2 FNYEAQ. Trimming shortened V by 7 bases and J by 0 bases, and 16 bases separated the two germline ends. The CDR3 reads CASTRGGSVSYEQYF. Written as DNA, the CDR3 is TGTGCCAGCACCCGAGGGGGATCAGTCTCCTACGAGCAGTACTTC.

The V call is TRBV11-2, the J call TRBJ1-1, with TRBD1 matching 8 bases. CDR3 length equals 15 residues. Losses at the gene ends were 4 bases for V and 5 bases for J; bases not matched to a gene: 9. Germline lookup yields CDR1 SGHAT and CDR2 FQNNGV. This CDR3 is CASSSKGQGATEAFF. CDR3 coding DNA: TGTGCCAGCAGCTCCAAAGGGCAGGGGGCTACTGAAGCTTTCTTT.

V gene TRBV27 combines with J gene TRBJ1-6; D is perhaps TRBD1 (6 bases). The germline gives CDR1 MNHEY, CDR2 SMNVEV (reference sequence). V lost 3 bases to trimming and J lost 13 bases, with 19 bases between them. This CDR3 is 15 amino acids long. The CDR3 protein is CASSFSGQSIIPLHF. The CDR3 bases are TGTGCCAGCAGTTTTTCAGGACAGTCTATAATCCCCCTCCACTTT.

The CDR3 region has the DNA TGCGCCAGCAGCATAGGACAGATCACAGATACGCAGTATTTT. Translation: CASSIGQITDTQYF. This chain links TRBV5-1 with TRBJ2-3; a weak D match, TRBD1 (6 bases). Germline-derived CDR1 and CDR2 are SGHRS and YFSETQ. Trimming pared 4 bases from V and 2 bases from J, leaving 11 bases between. This CDR3 is built from 14 residues.

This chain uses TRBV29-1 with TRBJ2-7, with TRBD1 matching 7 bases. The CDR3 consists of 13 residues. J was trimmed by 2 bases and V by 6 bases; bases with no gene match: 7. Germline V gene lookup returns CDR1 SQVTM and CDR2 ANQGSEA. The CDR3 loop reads CSVPGTAAYEQYF. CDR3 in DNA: TGCAGCGTACCCGGGACAGCTGCCTACGAGCAGTACTTC.

For the CDR3, the DNA is TGCGCCAGCAGTGTGCTAGCGGGGGATTCTGAGCAGTTCTTC. This encodes CASSVLAGDSEQFF. This sequence joins TRBV10-1 and TRBJ2-1, with 10 bases matching TRBD2. The CDR3 is made up of 14 amino acids. In germline, CDR1 is WNHNN, CDR2 SYGVQD (reference sequence). V lost 4 bases to trimming and J lost 9 bases; unmatched junction nucleotides: 6.

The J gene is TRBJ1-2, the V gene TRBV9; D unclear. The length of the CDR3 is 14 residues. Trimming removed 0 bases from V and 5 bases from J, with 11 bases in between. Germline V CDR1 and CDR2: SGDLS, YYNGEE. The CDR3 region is CASSVVEWGYGYTF. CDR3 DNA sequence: TGTGCCAGCAGCGTAGTGGAGTGGGGTTATGGCTACACCTTC.

The CDR3 nucleotides read TGTGCCAGCAGTGAGGAGCTAGCGGAAACCTACGAGCAGTACTTC. It yields the protein CASSEELAETYEQYF. V gene TRBV2 combines with J gene TRBJ2-7, with 7 positions matching TRBD2. The trim removed 3 bases at V and 2 bases at J, leaving 7 bases unmatched. The CDR3 runs 15 residues. Germline CDR1 reads SNHLY; CDR2 reads FYNNEI.

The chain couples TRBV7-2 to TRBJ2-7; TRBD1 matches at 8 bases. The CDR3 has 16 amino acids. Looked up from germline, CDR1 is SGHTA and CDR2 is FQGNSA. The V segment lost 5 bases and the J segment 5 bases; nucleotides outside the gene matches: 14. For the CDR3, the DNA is TGTGCCAGCAGCCCCGGAGTCGGGACAGGTGCCCACGAGCAGTACTTC. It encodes CASSPGVGTGAHEQYF.

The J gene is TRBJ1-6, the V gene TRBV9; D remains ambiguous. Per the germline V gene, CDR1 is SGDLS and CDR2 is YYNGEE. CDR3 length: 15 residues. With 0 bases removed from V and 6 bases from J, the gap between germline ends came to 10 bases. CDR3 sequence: CASSVATPSNSPLHF. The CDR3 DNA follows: TGTGCCAGCAGCGTAGCGACACCAAGTAATTCACCCCTCCACTTT.

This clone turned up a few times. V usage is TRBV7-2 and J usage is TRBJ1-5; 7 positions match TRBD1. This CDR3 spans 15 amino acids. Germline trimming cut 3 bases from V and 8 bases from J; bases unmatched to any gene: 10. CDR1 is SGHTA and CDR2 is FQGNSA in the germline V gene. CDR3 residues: CASSFEDRTGEPQHF. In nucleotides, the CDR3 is TGTGCCAGCAGCTTCGAGGACAGGACTGGAGAGCCCCAGCATTTT.